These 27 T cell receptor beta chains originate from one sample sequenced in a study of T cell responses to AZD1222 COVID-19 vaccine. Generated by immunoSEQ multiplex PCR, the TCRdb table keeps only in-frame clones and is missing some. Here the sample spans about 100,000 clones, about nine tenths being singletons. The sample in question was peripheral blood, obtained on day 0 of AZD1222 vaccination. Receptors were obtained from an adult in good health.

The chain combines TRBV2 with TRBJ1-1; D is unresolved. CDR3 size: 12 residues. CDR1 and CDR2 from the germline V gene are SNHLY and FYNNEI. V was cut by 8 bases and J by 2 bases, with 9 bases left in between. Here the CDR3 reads CASVRDNTEAFF. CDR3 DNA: TGTGCCAGCGTGAGAGATAACACTGAAGCTTTCTTT.

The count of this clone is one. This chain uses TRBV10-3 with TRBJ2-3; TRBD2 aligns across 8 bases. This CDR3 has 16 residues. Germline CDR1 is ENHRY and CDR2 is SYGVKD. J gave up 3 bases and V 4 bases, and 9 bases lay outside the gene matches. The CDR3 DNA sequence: TGTGCCATCAGTGCCGTCTTTAGCGGGATGACAGATACGCAGTATTTT. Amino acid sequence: CAISAVFSGMTDTQYF.

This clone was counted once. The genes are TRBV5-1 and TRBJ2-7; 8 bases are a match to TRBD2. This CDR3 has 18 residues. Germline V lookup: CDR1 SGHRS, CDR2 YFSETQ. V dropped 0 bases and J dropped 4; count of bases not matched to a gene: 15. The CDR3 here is CASSLVAGGSMGAYEQYF. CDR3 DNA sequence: TGCGCCAGCAGCTTGGTCGCGGGGGGCTCTATGGGAGCTTACGAGCAGTACTTC.

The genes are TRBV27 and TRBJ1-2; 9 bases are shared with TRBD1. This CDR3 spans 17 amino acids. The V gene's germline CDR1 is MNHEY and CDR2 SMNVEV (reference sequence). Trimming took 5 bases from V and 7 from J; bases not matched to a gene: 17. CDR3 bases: TGTGCCAGCAGTACTGTCTTACAGGGGGCCATAGGAATTGGCTACACCTTC. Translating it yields CASSTVLQGAIGIGYTF.

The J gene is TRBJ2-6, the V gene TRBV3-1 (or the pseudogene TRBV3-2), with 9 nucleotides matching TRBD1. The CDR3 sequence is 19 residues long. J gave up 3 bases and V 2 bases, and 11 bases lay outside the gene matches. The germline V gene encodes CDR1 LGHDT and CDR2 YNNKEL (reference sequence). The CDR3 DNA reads TGTGCCAGCAGCCAAAATGGTGGACAGGGGCTGATTGGGGCCAACGTCCTGACTTTC. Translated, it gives CASSQNGGQGLIGANVLTF.

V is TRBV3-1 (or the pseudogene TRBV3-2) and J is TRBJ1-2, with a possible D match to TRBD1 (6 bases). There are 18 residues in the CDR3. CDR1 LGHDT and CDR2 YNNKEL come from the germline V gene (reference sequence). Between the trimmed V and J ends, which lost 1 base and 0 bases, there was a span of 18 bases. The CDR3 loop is CASSQVSLWGRPNYGYTF. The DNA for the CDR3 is TGTGCCAGCAGCCAAGTGTCTCTGTGGGGGCGACCTAACTATGGCTACACCTTC.

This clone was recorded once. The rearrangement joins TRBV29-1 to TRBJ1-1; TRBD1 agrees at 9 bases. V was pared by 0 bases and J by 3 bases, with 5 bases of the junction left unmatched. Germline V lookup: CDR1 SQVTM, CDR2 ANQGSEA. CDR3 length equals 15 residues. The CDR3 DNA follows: TGCAGCGTTGAAGATTGGGACAGGGTGGACACTGAAGCTTTCTTT. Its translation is CSVEDWDRVDTEAFF.

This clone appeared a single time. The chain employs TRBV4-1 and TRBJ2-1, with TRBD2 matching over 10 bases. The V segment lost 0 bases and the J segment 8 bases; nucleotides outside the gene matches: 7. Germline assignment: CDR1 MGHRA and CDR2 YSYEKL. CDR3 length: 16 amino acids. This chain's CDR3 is CASSQEWASGSDEQFF. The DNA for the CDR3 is TGCGCCAGCAGCCAAGAGTGGGCTAGCGGGAGCGATGAGCAGTTCTTC.

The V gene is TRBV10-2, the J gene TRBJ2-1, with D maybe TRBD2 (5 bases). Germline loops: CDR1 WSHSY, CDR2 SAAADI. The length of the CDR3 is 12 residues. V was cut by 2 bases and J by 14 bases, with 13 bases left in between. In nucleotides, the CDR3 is TGCGCCAGCAGTGAGAGATTAGTCGGGGAGTTCTTC. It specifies CASSERLVGEFF.

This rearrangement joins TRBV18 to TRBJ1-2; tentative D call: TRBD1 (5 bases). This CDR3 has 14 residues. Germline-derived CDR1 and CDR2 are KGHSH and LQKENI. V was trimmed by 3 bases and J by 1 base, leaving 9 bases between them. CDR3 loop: CASSPDSGNYGYTF. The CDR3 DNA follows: TGTGCCAGCTCACCCGACAGTGGTAACTATGGCTACACCTTC. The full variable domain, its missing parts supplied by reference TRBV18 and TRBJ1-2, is NAGVMQNPRHLVRRRGQEARLRCSPMKGHSHVYWYRQLPEEGLKFMVYLQKENIIDESGMPKERFSAEFPKEGPSILRIQQVVRGDSAAYFCASSPDSGNYGYTFGSGTRLTVV.

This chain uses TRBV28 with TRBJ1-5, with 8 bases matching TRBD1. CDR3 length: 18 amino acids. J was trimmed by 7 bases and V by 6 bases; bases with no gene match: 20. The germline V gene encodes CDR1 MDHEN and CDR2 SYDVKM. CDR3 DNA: TGTGCCAGCAGACCTACTAATCAGGGGGCAGGACTTTACCAGCCCCAGCATTTT. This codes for CASRPTNQGAGLYQPQHF.

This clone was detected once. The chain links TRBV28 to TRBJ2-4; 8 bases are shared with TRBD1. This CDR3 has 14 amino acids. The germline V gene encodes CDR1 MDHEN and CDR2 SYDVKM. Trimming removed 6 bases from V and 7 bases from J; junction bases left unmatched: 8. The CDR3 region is CASSGQGRLNIQYF. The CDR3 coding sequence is TGTGCCAGCAGCGGACAGGGTCGTTTGAACATTCAGTACTTC. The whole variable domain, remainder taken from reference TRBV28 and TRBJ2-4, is DVKVTQSSRYLVKRTGEKVFLECVQDMDHENMFWYRQDPGLGLRLIYFSYDVKMKEKGDIPEGYSVSREKKERFSLILESASTNQTSMYLCASSGQGRLNIQYFGAGTRLSVL.

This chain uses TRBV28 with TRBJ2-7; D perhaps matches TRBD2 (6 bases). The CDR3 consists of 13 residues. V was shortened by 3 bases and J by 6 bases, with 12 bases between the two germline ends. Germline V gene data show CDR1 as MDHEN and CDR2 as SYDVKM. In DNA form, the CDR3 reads TGTGCCAGCAGTTTCGCGGGGACCAGCGAGCAGTACTTC. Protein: CASSFAGTSEQYF.

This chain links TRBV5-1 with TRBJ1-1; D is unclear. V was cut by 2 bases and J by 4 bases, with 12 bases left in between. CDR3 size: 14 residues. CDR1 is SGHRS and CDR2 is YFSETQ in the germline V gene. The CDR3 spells CASSFQAAGTEAFF. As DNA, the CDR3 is TGCGCCAGCAGCTTTCAGGCGGCAGGCACTGAAGCTTTCTTT. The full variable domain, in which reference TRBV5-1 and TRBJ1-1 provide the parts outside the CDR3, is KAGVTQTPRYLIKTRGQQVTLSCSPISGHRSVSWYQQTPGQGLQFLFEYFSETQRNKGNFPGRFSGRQFSNSRSEMNVSTLELGDSALYLCASSFQAAGTEAFFGQGTRLTVV.

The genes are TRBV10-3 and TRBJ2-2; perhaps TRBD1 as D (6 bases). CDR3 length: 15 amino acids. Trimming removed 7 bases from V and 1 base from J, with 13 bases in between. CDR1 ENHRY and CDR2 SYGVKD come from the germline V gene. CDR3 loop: CAIKGVQGNTGELFF. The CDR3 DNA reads TGTGCCATCAAGGGGGTACAGGGGAACACCGGGGAGCTGTTTTTT.

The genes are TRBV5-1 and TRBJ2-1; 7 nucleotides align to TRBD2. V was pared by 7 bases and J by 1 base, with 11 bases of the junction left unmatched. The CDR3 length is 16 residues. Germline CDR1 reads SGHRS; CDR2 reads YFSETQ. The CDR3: CASAVRASGSYNEQFF. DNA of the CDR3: TGCGCCAGCGCCGTTAGGGCTAGCGGTTCCTACAATGAGCAGTTCTTC.

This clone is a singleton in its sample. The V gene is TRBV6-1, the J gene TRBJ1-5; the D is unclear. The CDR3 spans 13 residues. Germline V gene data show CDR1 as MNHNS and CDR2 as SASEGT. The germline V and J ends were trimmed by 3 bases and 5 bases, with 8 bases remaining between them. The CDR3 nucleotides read TGTGCCAGCAGTGAGATTGTGCATCAGCCCCAGCATTTT. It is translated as CASSEIVHQPQHF.

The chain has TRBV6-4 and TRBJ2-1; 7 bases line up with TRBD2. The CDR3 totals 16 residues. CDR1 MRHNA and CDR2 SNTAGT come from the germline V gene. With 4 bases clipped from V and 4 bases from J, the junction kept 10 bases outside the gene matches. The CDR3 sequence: CASSAQPGLTYNEQFF. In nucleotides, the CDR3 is TGTGCCAGCAGTGCTCAGCCGGGACTAACATACAATGAGCAGTTCTTC.

The CDR3 DNA is TGCGCCAGCAGATACTTTGGCGGGGGCGCAGGGGATACGCAGTATTTT. Translation gives CASRYFGGGAGDTQYF. The V and J genes are TRBV5-1 and TRBJ2-3, with a weak D call TRBD2 (7 bases). Germline CDR1 SGHRS, CDR2 YFSETQ. CDR3 length equals 16 residues. V lost 5 bases to trimming and J lost 6 bases, with 22 bases between them.

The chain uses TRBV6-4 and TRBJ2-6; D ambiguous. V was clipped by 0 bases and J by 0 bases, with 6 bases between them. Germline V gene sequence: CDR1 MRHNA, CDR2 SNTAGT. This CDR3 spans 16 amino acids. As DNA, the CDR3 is TGTGCCAGCAGTGACTCGGGCAGCTCTGGGGCCAACGTCCTGACTTTC. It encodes CASSDSGSSGANVLTF.

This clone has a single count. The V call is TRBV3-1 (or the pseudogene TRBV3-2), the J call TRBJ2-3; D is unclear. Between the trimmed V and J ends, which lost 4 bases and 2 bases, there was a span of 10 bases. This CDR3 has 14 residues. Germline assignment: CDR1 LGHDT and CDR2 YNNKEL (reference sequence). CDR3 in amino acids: CASSPTEYTDTQYF. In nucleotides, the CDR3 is TGTGCCAGCAGCCCAACGGAGTACACAGATACGCAGTATTTT.

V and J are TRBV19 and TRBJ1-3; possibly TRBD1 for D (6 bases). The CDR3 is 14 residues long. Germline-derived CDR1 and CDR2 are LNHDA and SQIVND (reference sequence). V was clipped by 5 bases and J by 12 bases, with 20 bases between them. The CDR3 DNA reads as TGTGCCAGTAGTTCGCCCGGGACAACTGTCCACATATATTTT. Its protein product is CASSSPGTTVHIYF.

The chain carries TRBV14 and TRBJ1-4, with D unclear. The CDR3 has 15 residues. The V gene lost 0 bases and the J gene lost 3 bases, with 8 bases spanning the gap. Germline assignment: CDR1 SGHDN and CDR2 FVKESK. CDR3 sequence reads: CASSQDLGANEKLFF. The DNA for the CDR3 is TGTGCCAGCAGCCAAGATCTTGGCGCTAATGAAAAACTGTTTTTT. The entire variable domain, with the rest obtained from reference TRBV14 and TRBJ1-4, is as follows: EAGVTQFPSHSVIEKGQTVTLRCDPISGHDNLYWYRRVMGKEIKFLLHFVKESKQDESGMPNNRFLAERTGGTYSTLKVQPAELEDSGVYFCASSQDLGANEKLFFGSGTQLSVL.

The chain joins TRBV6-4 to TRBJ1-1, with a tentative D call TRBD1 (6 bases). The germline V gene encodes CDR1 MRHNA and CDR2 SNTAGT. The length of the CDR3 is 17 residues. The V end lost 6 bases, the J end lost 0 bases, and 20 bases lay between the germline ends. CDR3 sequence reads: CASSRGGGPSMNTEAFF. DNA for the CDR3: TGTGCCAGCAGCCGGGGAGGGGGTCCCAGTATGAACACTGAAGCTTTCTTT.

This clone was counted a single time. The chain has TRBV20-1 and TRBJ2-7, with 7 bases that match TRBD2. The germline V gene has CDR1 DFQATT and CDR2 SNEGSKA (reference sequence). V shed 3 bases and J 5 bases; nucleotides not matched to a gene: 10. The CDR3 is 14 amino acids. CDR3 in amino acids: CSASLAGEDDEQYF. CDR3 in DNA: TGCAGTGCTAGTTTGGCGGGAGAGGACGACGAGCAGTACTTC.

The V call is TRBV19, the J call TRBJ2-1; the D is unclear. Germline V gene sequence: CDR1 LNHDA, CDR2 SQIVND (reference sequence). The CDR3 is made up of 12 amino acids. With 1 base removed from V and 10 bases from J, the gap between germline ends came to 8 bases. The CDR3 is CASSIVGREQFF. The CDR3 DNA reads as TGTGCCAGTAGTATAGTAGGCAGGGAGCAGTTCTTC.

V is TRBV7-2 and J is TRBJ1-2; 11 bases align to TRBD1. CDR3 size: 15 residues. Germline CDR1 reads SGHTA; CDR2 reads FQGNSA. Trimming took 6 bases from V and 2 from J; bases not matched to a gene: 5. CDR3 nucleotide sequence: TGTGCCAGCAGGCCAGGGACAGGGGGAAACTATGGCTACACCTTC. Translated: CASRPGTGGNYGYTF.